The 25 T cell receptor beta chains below come from one sample, sequenced in a study of chemoradiotherapy in HPV16-positive cancers. Data came from immunoSEQ multiplex PCR; TCRdb stores just in-frame clones and leaves some out. The sample includes 9,500 to 15,000 clones, around 80% of them seen just once. Sampling was conducted from a patient who underwent chemoradiotherapy. Every receptor here comes from a human donor with HPV-associated anogenital cancer.

This chain uses TRBV9 with TRBJ2-1; 10 nucleotides align to TRBD2. CDR3 size: 15 residues. Germline CDR1 and CDR2: SGDLS and YYNGEE. The ends lost 3 bases at V and 7 bases at J; junction bases unmatched: 7. The CDR3 DNA sequence: TGTGCCAGCAGCGAAAGCGGGGGGGAGTGGAATGAGCAGTTCTTC. Translating it yields CASSESGGEWNEQFF.

The chain uses TRBV30 and TRBJ1-1; D is unresolved. The ends were cut back, 3 bases at V and 6 bases at J, with 11 bases in the middle. The CDR3 sequence is 12 residues long. Looked up from germline, CDR1 is GTSNPN and CDR2 is SVGIG (reference sequence). The CDR3 protein is CAWRGGVSEAFF. CDR3 DNA: TGTGCCTGGAGAGGCGGCGTCTCTGAAGCTTTCTTT.

This clone was observed a handful of times. V and J are TRBV29-1 and TRBJ1-1; 8 bases fit TRBD1. The ends lost 7 bases at V and 1 base at J; junction bases unmatched: 5. Germline V gives CDR1 SQVTM, CDR2 ANQGSEA. This CDR3 spans 13 amino acids. This CDR3 is CSGGDRTNTEAFF. The DNA for the CDR3 is TGCAGCGGGGGGGACAGGACGAACACTGAAGCTTTCTTT.

The chain links TRBV15 to TRBJ2-1; a possible D gene is TRBD2 (5 bases). The germline V and J ends were trimmed by 0 bases and 5 bases, with 14 bases remaining between them. The CDR3 runs to 16 residues. Looked up from germline, CDR1 is LNHNV and CDR2 is YYDKDF (reference sequence). As DNA, the CDR3 is TGTGCCACCAGCAGAGAATGGCTAGCCCCCGACAATGAGCAGTTCTTC. Amino acids: CATSREWLAPDNEQFF.

This chain uses TRBV7-6 with TRBJ1-3; D is ambiguous. The V and J ends lost 1 base and 4 bases respectively, with 2 bases between them. This CDR3 has 12 amino acids. The V gene's germline CDR1 is SGHVS and CDR2 FNYEAQ. CDR3 DNA sequence: TGTGCCAGCAGCTTAGAGGGAAACACCATATATTTT. This gives the protein CASSLEGNTIYF.

The chain has TRBV5-1 and TRBJ1-6; TRBD1 agrees at 10 bases. V trimming: 4 bases; J trimming: 9 bases; junction bases outside the gene matches: 4. This CDR3 is 14 amino acids long. CDR1 is SGHRS, CDR2 YFSETQ, per germline. The CDR3 DNA reads as TGCGCCAGCAGCAGAGGGACAGGGGCTTCACCCCTCCACTTT. It is translated as CASSRGTGASPLHF.

The rearrangement links TRBV11-2 to TRBJ1-6, with 7 bases fitting TRBD1. There are 15 residues in the CDR3. Germline CDR1 SGHAT, CDR2 FQNNGV. V trimming: 5 bases; J trimming: 6 bases; junction bases outside the gene matches: 7. The CDR3 sequence is CASSQQGRGNSPLHF. DNA of the CDR3: TGTGCCAGCAGCCAACAGGGGCGAGGTAATTCACCCCTCCACTTT.

This clone was observed a single time. This rearrangement joins TRBV7-2 to TRBJ2-7; TRBD2 agrees at 9 bases. Germline V gene lookup returns CDR1 SGHTA and CDR2 FQGNSA. The V segment lost 4 bases and the J segment 5 bases; nucleotides outside the gene matches: 6. The CDR3 contains 14 residues. CDR3 residues: CASSSGLAVNEQYF. As DNA, the CDR3 is TGTGCCAGCAGCTCGGGACTAGCCGTAAACGAGCAGTACTTC.

V is TRBV6-5 and J is TRBJ1-4; possibly TRBD1 for D (5 bases). Between the trimmed V and J ends, which lost 5 bases and 0 bases, there was a span of 7 bases. CDR1 is MNHEY, CDR2 SVGAGI, per germline. The CDR3 is 14 amino acids. This CDR3 is CASSPGPTNEKLFF. The CDR3 coding sequence is TGTGCCAGCAGTCCGGGGCCAACTAATGAAAAACTGTTTTTT.

The J gene is TRBJ1-1, the V gene TRBV19, with D possibly TRBD1 on 6 matching bases. CDR3 length equals 16 residues. V was trimmed by 9 bases and J by 0 bases, leaving 20 bases between them. The germline V gene encodes CDR1 LNHDA and CDR2 SQIVND (reference sequence). The DNA of the CDR3 is TGTGCCAGCCAAGGCGGGGGCCCCGTTATGAACACTGAAGCTTTCTTT. Amino acids: CASQGGGPVMNTEAFF.

This clone has just a few counts. V usage is TRBV7-3 and J usage is TRBJ1-6; no clear D. Trimming stripped 3 bases from V and 6 bases from J, with 6 bases between. Germline CDR1 is SGHTA and CDR2 is FQGTGA. This CDR3 contains 13 residues. CDR3 DNA sequence: TGTGCCAGCAGCTTGCTCCGTAATTCACCCCTCCACTTT. Translated: CASSLLRNSPLHF.

The V and J genes are TRBV7-2 and TRBJ1-4; a possible D gene is TRBD1 (5 bases). Germline lookup yields CDR1 SGHTA and CDR2 FQGNSA. V shed 1 base and J shed 5 bases, with 20 bases lying between them. The length of the CDR3 is 18 residues. The CDR3 DNA is TGTGCCAGCAGCTTAGGGAATATTTTCGGGACCTTCAATGAAAAACTGTTTTTT. This codes for CASSLGNIFGTFNEKLFF.

This chain connects TRBV29-1 to TRBJ2-7, with 11 positions matching TRBD1. This CDR3 has 14 amino acids. With V trimmed by 3 bases and J by 2 bases, 3 bases remained unmatched. CDR1 and CDR2 (germline): SQVTM, ANQGSEA. CDR3 in DNA: TGCAGCGTTGAGGGGGGACAGGGGGCCTACGAGCAGTACTTC. Translated, it gives CSVEGGQGAYEQYF.

The rearrangement joins TRBV10-3 to TRBJ1-2, with D hard to call. This CDR3 has 13 residues. Germline V CDR1 and CDR2: ENHRY, SYGVKD. Trimming removed 6 bases at V and 5 bases at J, with 13 bases between. The CDR3 sequence: CAISAPTGYGYTF. The CDR3 DNA reads as TGTGCCATCAGCGCTCCGACTGGTTATGGCTACACCTTC.

The chain combines TRBV2 with TRBJ1-5, with D maybe TRBD1 (5 bases). This CDR3 is 13 amino acids long. The V gene lost 4 bases and the J gene lost 2 bases, with 6 bases spanning the gap. Germline V CDR1 and CDR2: SNHLY, FYNNEI. The chain's CDR3 is CASSGGGNQPQHF. The CDR3 DNA reads as TGTGCCAGCAGTGGGGGGGGCAATCAGCCCCAGCATTTT. The whole variable domain, filled in from reference TRBV2 and TRBJ1-5, reads EPEVTQTPSHQVTQMGQEVILRCVPISNHLYFYWYRQILGQKVEFLVSFYNNEISEKSEIFDDQFSVERPDGSNFTLKIRSTKLEDSAMYFCASSGGGNQPQHFGDGTRLSIL.

The rearrangement uses TRBV18 and TRBJ1-6; D gene unclear. CDR3 length: 14 amino acids. Germline-derived CDR1 and CDR2 are KGHSH and LQKENI. Deletions cut 1 base from V and 5 bases from J, with 6 bases between. The CDR3 nucleotides are TGTGCCAGCTCACCACAGAAGGATAATTCACCCCTCCACTTT. Its translation is CASSPQKDNSPLHF.

This clone was picked up a small number of times. The rearrangement joins TRBV7-8 to TRBJ1-6; 12 bases line up with TRBD1. The V segment lost 0 bases and the J segment 8 bases; nucleotides outside the gene matches: 8. Germline V gene data show CDR1 as SGHVS and CDR2 as FQNEAQ. The CDR3 runs 18 residues. CDR3 residues: CASSLATGTGGLDSPLHF. CDR3 DNA: TGTGCCAGCAGCTTAGCGACGGGGACAGGGGGCTTGGATTCACCCCTCCACTTT.

CDR3 DNA: TGCGCCAGCAGCCAAGAGGCCCGCAGGACAGGCGAAAAACTGTTTTTT. Protein product: CASSQEARRTGEKLFF. The gene calls are TRBV4-3 and TRBJ1-4; 7 nucleotides match TRBD1. Germline values: CDR1 LGHNA, CDR2 YSLEER. There are 16 residues in the CDR3. V dropped 0 bases and J dropped 8; count of bases not matched to a gene: 9.

The rearrangement links TRBV6-5 to TRBJ2-7; D might be TRBD1 (7 bases). This CDR3 comprises 14 residues. Germline V gene lookup returns CDR1 MNHEY and CDR2 SVGAGI. The ends were cut back, 0 bases at V and 6 bases at J, with 12 bases in the middle. The CDR3 nucleotides read TGTGCCAGCAGTTACTCGAGGGGGCGGGGCGAGCAGTACTTC. Residues: CASSYSRGRGEQYF.

The CDR3 region is CASSEDRGQFGANVLTF. The CDR3 bases are TGTGCCAGCAGTGAAGACAGGGGGCAATTTGGGGCCAACGTCCTGACTTTC. The chain carries TRBV25-1 and TRBJ2-6, with TRBD1 matching 10 bases. Germline loops: CDR1 MGHDK, CDR2 SYGVNS. The V segment lost 2 bases and the J segment 3 bases; nucleotides outside the gene matches: 4. The CDR3 contains 17 residues.

The chain uses TRBV4-3 and TRBJ1-2; 7 bases are a match to TRBD1. In germline, CDR1 is LGHNA, CDR2 YSLEER. The CDR3 has 15 amino acids. V gave up 0 bases and J gave up 7 bases; unmatched junction bases: 8. CDR3 sequence reads: CASSQDPGQGGGYTF. CDR3 nucleotide sequence: TGCGCCAGCAGCCAAGATCCCGGGCAGGGGGGTGGCTACACCTTC.

The CDR3 spells CASSLAPEGSKNIQYF. CDR3 DNA sequence: TGTGCCAGCAGCTTAGCGCCCGAAGGGTCCAAAAACATTCAGTACTTC. The J gene is TRBJ2-4, the V gene TRBV11-3; D uncertain. Germline V gene sequence: CDR1 SGHNT, CDR2 YENEEA. The V gene lost 1 base and the J gene lost 2 bases, with 12 bases spanning the gap. There are 16 residues in the CDR3.

This clone is a singleton in its sample. The chain is built from TRBV6-1 and TRBJ1-5; D is undetermined. The ends were cut back, 7 bases at V and 0 bases at J, with 7 bases in the middle. The CDR3 sequence is 13 residues long. Germline V gene lookup returns CDR1 MNHNS and CDR2 SASEGT. CDR3 bases: TGTGCCAGCAACGGTGATAGCAATCAGCCCCAGCATTTT. Translated, it gives CASNGDSNQPQHF.

The V gene is TRBV11-3, the J gene TRBJ1-2, with a possible D match to TRBD1 (6 bases). Per the germline V gene, CDR1 is SGHNT and CDR2 is YENEEA. The CDR3 consists of 13 residues. The V gene lost 11 bases and the J gene lost 6 bases, with 19 bases spanning the gap. The DNA of the CDR3 is TGTGCCGTACGGGGGGGGCTGTTGGATGGCTACACCTTC. Protein sequence: CAVRGGLLDGYTF.

The DNA for the CDR3 is TGTGCCAGCTCACCACCGGAGACAGGGGGCCGGGGTGCTGGAGCTTTCTTT. Translation: CASSPPETGGRGAGAFF. The chain combines TRBV18 with TRBJ1-1; 10 nucleotides agree with TRBD1. V was pared by 0 bases and J by 10 bases, with 14 bases of the junction left unmatched. The germline V gene encodes CDR1 KGHSH and CDR2 LQKENI. The CDR3 spans 17 residues.